This TCR beta chain appears in the sequencing data of a study of T cell repertoires and HLA-DP antigens. General study points: Naive and memory CD4+ repertoires were not analysed separately. Responder cells were total CD4+ cells with a HeLa antigen-presenting system.

V was shortened by 3 bases and J by 4 bases, with 12 bases between the two germline ends. CDR1 and CDR2 (germline): LNHDA, SQIVND (reference sequence). There are 14 residues in the CDR3. Average purity of the negatively selected CD4+ T cells was 95% to 98%. The protocol was immunoSEQ multiplex PCR, while the TCRdb copy is restricted to in-frame clones and leaves out a portion. The sample yields about 73,000 clones, about four fifths seen once. Remarks on this clone: Its antigen remains unidentified.

V is TRBV19 and J is TRBJ2-5; the D gene is possibly TRBD2 (7 bases). Sequencing used CD4+ T cells from PBMCs. The sequence was collected from a man between 60 and 75 years old in good health and CMV-seronegative. CDR3 nucleotides: TGTGCCAGTAGTATTGGGGGGGCCGGAGAGACCCAGTACTTC. This gives the protein CASSIGGAGETQYF.